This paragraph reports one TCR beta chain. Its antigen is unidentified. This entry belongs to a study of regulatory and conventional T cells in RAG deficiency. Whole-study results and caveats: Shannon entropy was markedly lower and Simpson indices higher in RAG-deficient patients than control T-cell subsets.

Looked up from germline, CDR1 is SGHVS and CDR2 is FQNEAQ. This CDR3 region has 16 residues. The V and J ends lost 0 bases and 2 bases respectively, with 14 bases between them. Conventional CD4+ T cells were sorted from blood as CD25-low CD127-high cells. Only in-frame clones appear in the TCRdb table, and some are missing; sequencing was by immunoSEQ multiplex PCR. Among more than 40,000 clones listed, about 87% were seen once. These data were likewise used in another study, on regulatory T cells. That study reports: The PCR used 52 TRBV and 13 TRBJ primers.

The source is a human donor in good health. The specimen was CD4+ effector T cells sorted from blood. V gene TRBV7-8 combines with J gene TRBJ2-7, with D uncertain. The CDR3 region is CASSLAGVLGTYEQYF. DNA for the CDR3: TGTGCCAGCAGCTTAGCTGGGGTTTTGGGAACCTACGAGCAGTACTTC.